This T cell receptor beta chain originates from a study of cytomegalovirus exposure and HLA in healthy donors (dated by TCRdb to between 2016 and 2019). For the study in its entirety: In an earlier analysis of approximately 640 of the donors, 276 Gb of sequence data and roughly 100 million unique TCR beta sequences from 150 million to 200 million T cells were reported. Roughly 310 gigabases of sequencing data and approximately 93 million unique TCR sequences were included in an early release covering around 650 HLA-typed donors. Among the approximately 420 genotyped donors, about 85% belonged to the genetic ancestry cluster associated with self-reported Caucasian donors. The study aimed to test whether signatures of past pathogen exposure could be identified by cataloging public T cell receptors. The study used immunosequencing to profile the T cell repertoires of about 670 subjects and linked those repertoires to cytomegalovirus serostatus. In addition to the first cohort of around 670 subjects, a separate validation cohort of 130 or so different subjects was used. To predict cytomegalovirus infection status, the study brought together high-throughput TCR immunosequencing, statistical association of individual TCRs with disease status, and machine learning. A later analysis re-analyzed previously published TCR beta repertoires from 650 to 800 donors and added high-resolution HLA genotyping to study TCR occurrence patterns. Rather than drawing on any new phenotypic data, the later analysis identified candidate immune exposures from TCR beta sequences and the way those sequences occurred across donors. To decide whether each TCR beta V gene segment behaved as functional or pseudogenic, an earlier analysis of several hundred of the donors relied on high-throughput TCR beta sequencing. Donor age, sex, ethnicity and CMV serostatus were compiled alongside the repertoire data. A later genetic analysis used genome-wide SNP genotypes for 398 of the 666 donors, treating that subset as a discovery cohort. All discovery cohort repertoires had been generated using a single sequencing platform. HLA typing included class I and class II loci at four-digit resolution. Typing coverage differed by locus: A, B, C, DRB1 and DQB1 were typed in roughly 620-630 donors, DQA1 in 522, DPA1 in over 600, and DPB1 in around 440. About 5 DR-DQ haplotypes were handled as single units for association and clustering, since linkage in the cohort was strong. Across 398 genotyped donors of the cohort, an average of roughly 230,000 unique TCR beta nucleotide sequences per donor were sequenced, and roughly a sixth of those sequences were non-productive. Paper-wide results and their limitations: A few of the identified cytomegalovirus-associated TCR beta chains were confirmed in vitro to be specific for cytomegalovirus antigens. In a later analysis, most CMV-associated TCR beta chains were found to appear HLA-restricted, with HLA associations seemingly driven largely by CMV exposure. According to a later genetic analysis, donors in an Asian-associated ancestry cluster had fewer N-insertions in productive TCRs than the approximately 690-donor mean. Only TCR beta chains were sequenced in this cohort, and the absence of alpha or paired-chain data limited detectable features. Some IMGT-functional V segments, including TRBV6-2 and TRBV6-3, could not be told apart with the 87-base-pair reads, so those segments were excluded. A later analysis found that TCR association rates varied across HLA loci, with DRB1 alleles showing the most associated TCRs and HLA-C alleles the fewest. In both the original and validation cohorts, the classifier was reported to diagnose cytomegalovirus status with high specificity and sensitivity. A later analysis associated 16,951 TCR beta sequences with specific HLA alleles at a false discovery rate of 0.05. A further reported finding was that TCR beta sequences accurately predicted the HLA-A and HLA-B alleles for most subjects in the first cohort. Compared with equally common non-associated chains, HLA-associated TCR beta chains in a later analysis were more clonally expanded and had lower generation probabilities. According to a later analysis, parvovirus B19, influenza, CMV and Epstein-Barr virus appeared linked to several top co-occurrence clusters. Correlated functional status among segregating V segments might be attributable to linkage disequilibrium, but an unknown experimental factor could not be ruled out. A cluster of highly shared sequence variants was judged likely to represent a technical artifact of the sequencing pipeline. Assigning TCR associations to individual alleles was difficult when HLA alleles, especially DR and DQ, strongly co-occurred. The study listed around 160 TCR beta chains as associated with cytomegalovirus. The only immune exposure information available for the cohort was CMV serostatus. The presence/absence analyses assumed that sequencing depth was roughly uniform across donors, and that assumption may not be true. The earlier analysis of approximately 560 of the donors excluded roughly 16 rarely observed V segments, including chromosome 9 orphons, because counts were too low. In an earlier analysis of more than 500 of the donors, most TCR beta V segments appeared in productive rearrangements about 87% or about 30% of the time, broadly matching IMGT annotations. According to the authors, the approach could potentially be generalized to other disease states and immunological phenotypes. An association between a missense DCLRE1C variant and V-gene and J-gene trimming of TCR beta chains was found in a later genetic analysis and replicated in an independent cohort. While some public TCRs were present in many individuals, most TCR sequences turned up only very rarely across donors. Because some donors lacked HLA typing at each locus, the association tests relied only on the typed subset.

The junction shows trimming of 5 bases on V and 1 base on J, plus 14 bases between the germline ends. Counted from cysteine to phenylalanine, this CDR3 has 15 amino acids. Only the CDR3 part of the read is kept: 45 bases, read in frame from the first base. CDR1 and CDR2 are read off the germline V gene (reference sequence) as SEHNR and FQNEAQ. With regard to this clone: The specificity of this receptor is unknown. There are no base qualities to consult, and no much larger clone falls within one base.

The cohort comprised under 700 healthy bone marrow donors. All cohort members were sampled while nominally healthy, although unrecorded immune exposures were likely present. The donor was CMV seropositive and was included in the group of 300 or so seropositive cohort members. Each donor provided a peripheral blood sample, and peripheral blood mononuclear cells were used for TCR beta sequencing. The Qiagen DNeasy Blood Extraction Kit was used to extract genomic DNA from the blood cell samples. Library preparation was by the immunoSEQ multiplex PCR assay. The multiplex PCR relied on a mix of 60 forward primers for TCR Vbeta segments and 13 reverse primers for TCR Jbeta segments. The CDR3 region of rearranged TCR beta genes was amplified from genomic DNA with a multiplex PCR assay. On the Illumina HiSeq System, the amplified TCR beta libraries were sequenced as 87-base-pair reads. The source study handled its data this way. A later analysis tallied around 87 million unique TCR beta chains across the 666 repertoires, and around 12 million of those chains were shared by two or more donors. To remove PCR and sequencing errors, raw reads were error-corrected and collapsed into unique sequences using a nearest-neighbor algorithm that merged closely related sequences. V, D and J gene segments were assigned by aligning CDR3 sequences to IMGT reference sequences. For a sequence to be retained, a match of at least six nucleotides to both a V gene segment and a J gene segment was required. Rearrangements were classified as productive when the CDR3 lacked stop codons and remained in frame with V and J, and all other rearrangements were classified as non-productive. CDR3 was defined according to IMGT convention as the region running from the second conserved V-encoded cysteine to the conserved J-encoded phenylalanine. The earlier analysis of 450 to 750 of the donors excluded any sequence lacking an unambiguous match to a single V gene segment. An earlier analysis of several hundred of the donors called V segments functional above 56.7% productive rearrangements and segregating when the between-donor standard deviation exceeded 5%. To diagnose cytomegalovirus status from the catalog of TCR beta chain sequences, a statistical classification framework was built. In a later analysis, TCR nucleotide sequences were compared against IMGT/GENE-DB human TR gene sequences so that V and J genes could be assigned. In a later analysis, CDR3 sequences and most-parsimonious VDJ recombination scenarios were assigned using the TCRdist pipeline. In a later analysis, each TCR beta chain was defined by its CDR3 amino acid sequence together with its V-gene family, and reads without a unique V-gene family were excluded. In a later analysis, 450 to 600 highly shared, low-generation-probability nucleotide sequences were removed to address suspected cross-contamination and a sequencing artifact. For each public chain, a later analysis derived a clonal expansion index from normalized ranks of inferred template counts within each repertoire. Generation probabilities in a later analysis came from a VDJ recombination model fitted to out-of-frame rearrangements, and those results were checked against IGoR. Hypergeometric tests were used in a later analysis to score TCR-TCR, TCR-HLA and TCR-CMV co-occurrence, with a repertoire-size bias correction applied to the TCR pairs. A later analysis estimated false discovery rates by permuting HLA or CMV assignments 20 times. In a later analysis, co-occurring TCRs were grouped using DBSCAN, and TCRdist sequence similarity was added for clustering within HLA-allele-positive subsets. For co-occurrence clustering, repertoires with fewer than 30,000 or more than 120,000 public chains were excluded, along with roughly 5 repertoires with anomalous nucleotide sharing. TCRdb re-hosts the immuneACCESS table, in-frame sequences only. Its copies lack some clones; in the studies checked, an unresolved V gene accounts for under half of them, and the cause for the rest is not known. For V, J and clone size, that table is used; D and trimming come from the DNA. This sample is represented by about 240,000 clones; 81% of them were singletons. The top ten clones comprise approximately 8.4% of the sample.

This clonotype originated in a woman aged 55-70 years in good health and CMV-seropositive. Specimen: PBMCs. The chain links TRBV7-9 with TRBJ1-2; confidence is insufficient to name the D gene. The DNA sequence is as follows: TGTGCCAGCAGCGCCGACACCCAGCTTAACTATGGCTACACCTTC. This yields the protein CASSADTQLNYGYTF.